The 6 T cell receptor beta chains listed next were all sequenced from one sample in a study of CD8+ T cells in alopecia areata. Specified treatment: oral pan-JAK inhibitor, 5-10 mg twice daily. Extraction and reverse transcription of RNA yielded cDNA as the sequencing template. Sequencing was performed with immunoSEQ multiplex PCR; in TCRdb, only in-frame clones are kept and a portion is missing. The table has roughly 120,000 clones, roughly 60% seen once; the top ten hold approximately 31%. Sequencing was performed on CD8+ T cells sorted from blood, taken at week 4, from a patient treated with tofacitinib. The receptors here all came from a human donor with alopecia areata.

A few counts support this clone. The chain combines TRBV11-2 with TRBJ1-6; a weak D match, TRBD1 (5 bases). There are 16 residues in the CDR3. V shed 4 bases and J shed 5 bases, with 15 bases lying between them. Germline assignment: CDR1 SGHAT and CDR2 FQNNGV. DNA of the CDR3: TGTGCCAGCAGCTATAACGGGGGATGGGATAATTCACCCCTCCACTTT. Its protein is CASSYNGGWDNSPLHF.

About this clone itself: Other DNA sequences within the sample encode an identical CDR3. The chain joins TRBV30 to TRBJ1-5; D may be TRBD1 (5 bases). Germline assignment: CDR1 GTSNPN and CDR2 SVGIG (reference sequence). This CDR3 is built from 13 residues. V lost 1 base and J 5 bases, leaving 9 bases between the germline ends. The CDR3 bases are TGTGCCTGGAGTGGCCAGGGAGATCAGCCCCAGCATTTT. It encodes CAWSGQGDQPQHF.

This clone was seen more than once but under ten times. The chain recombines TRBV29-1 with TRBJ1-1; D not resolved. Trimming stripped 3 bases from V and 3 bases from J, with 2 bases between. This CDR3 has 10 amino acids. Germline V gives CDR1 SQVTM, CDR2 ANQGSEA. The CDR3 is CSVEYTEAFF. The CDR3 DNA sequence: TGCAGCGTTGAGTACACTGAAGCTTTCTTT.

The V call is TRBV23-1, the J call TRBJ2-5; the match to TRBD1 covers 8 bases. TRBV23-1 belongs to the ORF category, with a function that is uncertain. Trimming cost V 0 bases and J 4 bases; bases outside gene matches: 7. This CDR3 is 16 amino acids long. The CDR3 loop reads CASSQSPRGQRETQYF. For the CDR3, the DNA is TGCGCCAGCAGTCAATCCCCCAGGGGGCAACGAGAGACCCAGTACTTC.

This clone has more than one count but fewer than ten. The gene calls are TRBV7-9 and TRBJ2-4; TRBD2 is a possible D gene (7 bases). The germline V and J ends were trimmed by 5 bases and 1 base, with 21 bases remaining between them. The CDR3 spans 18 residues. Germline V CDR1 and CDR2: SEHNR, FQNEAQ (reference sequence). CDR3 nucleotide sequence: TGTGCCAGCAGCCTCCCGGGGGGCGCGGCGCTTGCCAAAAACATTCAGTACTTC. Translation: CASSLPGGAALAKNIQYF.

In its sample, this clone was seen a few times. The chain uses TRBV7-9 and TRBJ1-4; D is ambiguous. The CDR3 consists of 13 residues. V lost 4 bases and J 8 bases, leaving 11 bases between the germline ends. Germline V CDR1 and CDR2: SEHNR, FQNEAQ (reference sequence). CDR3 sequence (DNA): TGTGCCAGCAGCTCCTCCCTGTGGGAAAAACTGTTTTTT. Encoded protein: CASSSSLWEKLFF.